Listed below are T cell receptor beta chains from one sample, sequenced in a study of T cells expressing NK-cell markers. TCRdb re-called the 5' RACE reads and gives one entry per CDR3 protein, without DNA. The sample totals over 100,000 distinct CDR3 sequences. The sample taken for sequencing was blood T cells: a sorted CD56 or NKG2C T cell subset, CD4+ or CD8+ T cells, or bulk PBMC T cells (not recorded which). The receptors were sampled from a woman aged 18-70 years in good health. Each CDR3 is given with its conserved first and last residue.

J: TRBJ2-1; V: TRBV12-3/TRBV12-4; CDR3: CASSLGWNEQFF
J: TRBJ2-1; V: TRBV12-3/TRBV12-4; CDR3: CASSLTRGEQFF
J: TRBJ2-5; V: TRBV12-3/TRBV12-4; CDR3: CASSPQGLGAQYF
J: TRBJ2-7; V: TRBV6-1; CDR3: CASSGTSAAYEQYF
J: TRBJ2-1; V: TRBV12-3/TRBV12-4; CDR3: CASSLSGSRVNEQFF
J: TRBJ2-5; V: TRBV5-4; CDR3: CASSLGLAGQETQYF
J: TRBJ2-3; V: TRBV2; CDR3: CASRKTWGADTQYF
J: TRBJ2-7; V: TRBV6-1; CDR3: CASSPVGASAYEQYF
J: TRBJ2-5; V: TRBV11-1; CDR3: CASSLPKTSGAYQETQYF
J: TRBJ2-7; V: TRBV9; CDR3: CASSLGEAYEQYF
J: TRBJ2-1; V: TRBV9; CDR3: CASSVDRLGTGGDNEQFF
J: TRBJ1-1; V: TRBV4-3; CDR3: CASSPTASERDTEAFF
J: TRBJ1-5; V: TRBV12-3/TRBV12-4; CDR3: CASRQGGNQPQHF
J: TRBJ2-7; V: TRBV28; CDR3: CASSLYYEQYF
J: TRBJ1-5; V: TRBV12-3/TRBV12-4; CDR3: CASRGAAGGRNQPQHF
J: TRBJ2-3; V: TRBV3-1; CDR3: CASSQKGFFTDTQYF
J: TRBJ2-7; V: TRBV12-3/TRBV12-4; CDR3: CASSPPAGYYEQYF
J: TRBJ2-5; V: TRBV7-9; CDR3: CASSFRLANFQETQYF
J: TRBJ2-3; V: TRBV7-2; CDR3: CASSLVVRTSDTQYF
J: TRBJ1-5; V: TRBV27; CDR3: CASSTDSNQPQHF
J: TRBJ2-5; V: TRBV6-1; CDR3: CASNQGPAETQYF
J: TRBJ2-1; V: TRBV20-1; CDR3: CSARDYNEQFF
J: TRBJ2-1; V: TRBV20-1; CDR3: CSARDKGLHYNEQFF
J: TRBJ1-1; V: TRBV20-1; CDR3: CSAGQGLNTEAFF
J: TRBJ2-2; V: TRBV7-2; CDR3: CASSRSTGELFF
J: TRBJ1-5; V: TRBV11-2; CDR3: CASGQGPGNQPQHF
J: TRBJ1-2; V: TRBV4-3; CDR3: CASSQDMSIYGYTF
J: TRBJ2-6; V: TRBV5-5; CDR3: CASSLAGVGANVLTF
J: TRBJ2-3; V: TRBV5-6; CDR3: CASALLATTDTQYF
J: TRBJ1-2; V: TRBV20-1; CDR3: CSARGTGDYGYTF
J: TRBJ2-1; V: TRBV5-6; CDR3: CASSLSAGGRGNEQFF
J: TRBJ2-1; V: TRBV29-1; CDR3: CSVDGLAVTNEQFF
J: TRBJ2-1; V: TRBV6-6; CDR3: CASSWGNYEQFF
J: TRBJ2-5; V: TRBV4-3; CDR3: CASSQDLGGVYQETQYF
J: TRBJ2-7; V: TRBV20-1; CDR3: CSARPSGYEQYF
J: TRBJ2-3; V: TRBV7-2; CDR3: CASRGSVGVWDTQYF
J: TRBJ2-3; V: TRBV19; CDR3: CASSPAGDTDTQYF